The 11 T cell receptor beta chains given below trace back to one sample, sequenced in a study of blood T cell repertoires in COVID-19. The repertoire was sequenced with immunoSEQ multiplex PCR; TCRdb's copy has only in-frame clones and lacks some. This table has roughly 200,000 clones, approximately 85% appearing once. Input material: peripheral blood. The origin of the receptors is a woman aged 70 to 79 with active or convalescent COVID-19.

The gene calls are TRBV29-1 and TRBJ2-1, with 10 positions matching TRBD2. Germline V gene lookup returns CDR1 SQVTM and CDR2 ANQGSEA. The V and J ends lost 6 bases and 7 bases, in that order; junction bases with no gene match: 6. This CDR3 is 13 amino acids long. The CDR3 loop is CSVRAGGPNEQFF. The CDR3 nucleotides read TGCAGCGTCAGAGCGGGAGGGCCTAATGAGCAGTTCTTC.

The chain links TRBV11-2 to TRBJ2-5; tentative D call: TRBD2 (5 bases). The germline CDR1 and CDR2 sequences are SGHAT and FQNNGV. Trimming removed 5 bases at V and 2 bases at J, with 18 bases between. The CDR3 sequence is 16 residues long. The CDR3 protein is CASSITTRREQETQYF. The CDR3 DNA follows: TGTGCCAGCAGCATCACCACCCGCCGGGAACAAGAGACCCAGTACTTC. Full variable domain (missing parts from reference TRBV11-2 and TRBJ2-5): EAGVAQSPRYKIIEKRQSVAFWCNPISGHATLYWYQQILGQGPKLLIQFQNNGVVDDSQLPKDRFSAERLKGVDSTLKIQPAKLEDSAVYLCASSITTRREQETQYFGPGTRLLVL.

The chain is built from TRBV6-5 and TRBJ1-4; D gene ambiguous. Germline-derived CDR1 and CDR2 are MNHEY and SVGAGI. Trimming took off 8 bases at V and 10 bases at J, with 20 bases between the two ends. The length of the CDR3 is 14 residues. CDR3 residues: CASWQVAPPGKLFF. CDR3 in DNA: TGTGCCAGCTGGCAGGTGGCGCCCCCCGGAAAACTGTTTTTT.

The rearrangement uses TRBV7-3 and TRBJ2-2; 8 nucleotides line up with TRBD2. From germline, CDR1 is SGHTA and CDR2 FQGTGA. This CDR3 comprises 16 residues. V lost 6 bases and J lost 5; bases outside the gene matches: 11. CDR3 region: CASRYGPASGTGELFF. The CDR3 DNA is TGTGCCAGCAGATACGGGCCGGCTAGCGGGACCGGGGAGCTGTTTTTT.

This clone is a singleton in its sample. The rearrangement links TRBV7-9 to TRBJ1-2; the match to TRBD1 covers 7 bases. The germline gives CDR1 SEHNR, CDR2 FQNEAQ (reference sequence). The CDR3 spans 16 residues. J gave up 2 bases and V 1 base, and 7 bases lay outside the gene matches. CDR3 amino acids: CASSLVRTGLNYGYTF. The CDR3 coding sequence is TGTGCCAGCAGCTTAGTGCGGACAGGACTAAACTATGGCTACACCTTC.

This chain uses TRBV5-1 with TRBJ1-3; D perhaps matches TRBD1 (6 bases). Per germline, CDR1 SGHRS and CDR2 YFSETQ. V was pared by 4 bases and J by 0 bases, with 17 bases between. CDR3 length equals 17 residues. The CDR3 reads CASSLTGLASSGNTIYF. DNA of the CDR3: TGCGCCAGCAGCCTGACAGGCCTCGCGAGCTCTGGAAACACCATATATTTT.

The V gene is TRBV6-1, the J gene TRBJ1-2; possibly TRBD1 for D (6 bases). This CDR3 comprises 13 residues. The germline gives CDR1 MNHNS, CDR2 SASEGT. The germline V and J ends were trimmed by 1 base and 10 bases, with 13 bases remaining between them. CDR3 sequence (DNA): TGTGCCAGCAGTGAAGGCGGGGGCCCGGACTACACCTTC. Its translation is CASSEGGGPDYTF.

J is TRBJ2-2 and V is TRBV19, with D possibly matching TRBD2 (6 bases). The V gene lost 1 base and the J gene lost 5 bases, with 14 bases spanning the gap. Germline CDR1 LNHDA, CDR2 SQIVND (reference sequence). The CDR3 loop spans 16 amino acids. The chain's CDR3 is CASSIGSGVRTGELFF. Here the CDR3 DNA reads TGTGCCAGTAGTATAGGGTCGGGAGTTCGAACCGGGGAGCTGTTTTTT.

The genes are TRBV5-1 and TRBJ1-5, with 7 bases identical to TRBD1. Germline assignment: CDR1 SGHRS and CDR2 YFSETQ. The CDR3 sequence is 15 residues long. V lost 0 bases to trimming and J lost 3 bases; unmatched junction nucleotides: 3. CDR3 DNA: TGCGCCAGCAGCTTGGGGGACAGCTACAATCAGCCCCAGCATTTT. The encoded protein is CASSLGDSYNQPQHF. Full variable domain (missing parts from reference TRBV5-1 and TRBJ1-5): KAGVTQTPRYLIKTRGQQVTLSCSPISGHRSVSWYQQTPGQGLQFLFEYFSETQRNKGNFPGRFSGRQFSNSRSEMNVSTLELGDSALYLCASSLGDSYNQPQHFGDGTRLSIL.

Here the CDR3 reads CASSEMAISVSTDTQYF. CDR3 bases: TGTGCCAGCAGTGAAATGGCAATTAGCGTAAGCACAGATACGCAGTATTTT. The chain links TRBV6-1 to TRBJ2-3; a possible D gene is TRBD2 (5 bases). This CDR3 has 17 amino acids. In germline, CDR1 is MNHNS, CDR2 SASEGT. V was cut by 2 bases and J by 0 bases, with 15 bases left in between.

The chain employs TRBV5-4 and TRBJ2-5, with unresolved D. V was pared by 0 bases and J by 0 bases, with 6 bases between. CDR3 size: 14 residues. In germline, CDR1 is SGHNT, CDR2 YYREEE (reference sequence). The CDR3 DNA reads TGTGCCAGCAGCTTGGACTTGTACCAAGAGACCCAGTACTTC. This gives the protein CASSLDLYQETQYF.